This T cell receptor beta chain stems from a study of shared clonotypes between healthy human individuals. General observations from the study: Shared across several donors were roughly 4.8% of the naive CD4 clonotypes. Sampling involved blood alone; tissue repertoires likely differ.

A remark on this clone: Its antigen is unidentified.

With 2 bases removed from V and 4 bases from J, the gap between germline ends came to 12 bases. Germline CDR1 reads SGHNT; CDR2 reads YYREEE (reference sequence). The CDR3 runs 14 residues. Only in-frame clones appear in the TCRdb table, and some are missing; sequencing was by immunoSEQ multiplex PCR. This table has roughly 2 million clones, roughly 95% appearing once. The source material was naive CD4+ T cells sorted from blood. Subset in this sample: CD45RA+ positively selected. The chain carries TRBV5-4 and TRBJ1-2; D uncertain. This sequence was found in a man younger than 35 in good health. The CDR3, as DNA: TGTGCCAGCAGCTTAGCTTCGATACCCTATGGCTACACCTTC. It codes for CASSLASIPYGYTF.